The 2 T cell receptor beta chains reported below all come from one sample, sequenced in a study of cytomegalovirus exposure and HLA in healthy donors. This table comes from immunoSEQ multiplex PCR, and its TCRdb copy is limited to in-frame clones, with some not included. The table shows 120,000 to 150,000 clones, with 80% to 90% occurring only once. The sample consisted of PBMCs. The receptors come from a man aged 18 to 29 in good health and CMV-seropositive.

The chain uses TRBV19 and TRBJ2-7; 12 bases line up with TRBD2. V lost 7 bases and J lost 4; bases outside the gene matches: 8. The germline CDR1 and CDR2 sequences are LNHDA and SQIVND (reference sequence). CDR3 length: 15 residues. CDR3 region: CASTSLAGGDYEQYF. CDR3 nucleotides: TGTGCCAGTACGTCGCTAGCGGGAGGGGATTACGAGCAGTACTTC.

This chain connects TRBV7-6 to TRBJ1-2, with a weak D call TRBD1 (5 bases). Trimming stripped 4 bases from V and 4 bases from J, with 19 bases between. Germline loops: CDR1 SGHVS, CDR2 FNYEAQ. This CDR3 is 16 amino acids long. The CDR3 loop reads CASSSTTNGAAYGYTF. DNA for the CDR3: TGTGCCAGCAGCTCGACCACTAATGGGGCAGCCTATGGCTACACCTTC.